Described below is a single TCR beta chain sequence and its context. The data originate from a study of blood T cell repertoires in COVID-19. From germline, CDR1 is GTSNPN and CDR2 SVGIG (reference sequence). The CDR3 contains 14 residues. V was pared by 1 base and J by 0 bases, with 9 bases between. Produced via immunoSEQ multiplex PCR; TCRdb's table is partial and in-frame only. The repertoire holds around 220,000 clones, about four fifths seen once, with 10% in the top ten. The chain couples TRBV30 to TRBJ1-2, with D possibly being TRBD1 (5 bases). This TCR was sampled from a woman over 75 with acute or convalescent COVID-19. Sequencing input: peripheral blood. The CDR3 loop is CAWSAGMPNYGYTF. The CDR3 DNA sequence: TGTGCCTGGAGTGCAGGGATGCCTAACTATGGCTACACCTTC.